Sequencing of this T cell receptor beta chain was carried out in a study of human T cells and chemical hapten exposure. Study overall: The sensitizing agent was 2% DPC, placed on about 2 cm by about 2 cm of upper inner arm skin. A mostly female patient group had alopecia areata, totalis or universalis.

This clonotype was detected only a few times. The time point: pre-sensitization, week 0. Treatment noted: therapeutic diphenylcyclopropenone sensitization with weekly scalp DPC. Unfractionated whole blood yielded total RNA. A single record per CDR3 protein comes from TCRdb applying MiXCR to the RACE reads. The sample has approximately 50,000 distinct CDR3 sequences, approximately 10% seen once. From germline, CDR1 is MDHEN and CDR2 SYDVKM. V lost 3 bases, J lost 9 bases, and 19 bases stayed unmatched. This CDR3 is built from 17 residues. The TCR was taken from a woman aged 25 to 39 with alopecia areata. Some clones in this sample may be carry-over from other donors' samples. The sample here was whole blood, taken in connection with sensitization to the hapten diphenylcyclopropenone (DPC). This chain connects TRBV28 to TRBJ2-7, with TRBD1 matching over 8 bases. This CDR3 reads CASSLEWLRTGTPRQYF. The CDR3 DNA is TGTGCCAGCAGTTTGGAGTGGTTGAGGACAGGGACGCCTCGGCAGTACTTC.